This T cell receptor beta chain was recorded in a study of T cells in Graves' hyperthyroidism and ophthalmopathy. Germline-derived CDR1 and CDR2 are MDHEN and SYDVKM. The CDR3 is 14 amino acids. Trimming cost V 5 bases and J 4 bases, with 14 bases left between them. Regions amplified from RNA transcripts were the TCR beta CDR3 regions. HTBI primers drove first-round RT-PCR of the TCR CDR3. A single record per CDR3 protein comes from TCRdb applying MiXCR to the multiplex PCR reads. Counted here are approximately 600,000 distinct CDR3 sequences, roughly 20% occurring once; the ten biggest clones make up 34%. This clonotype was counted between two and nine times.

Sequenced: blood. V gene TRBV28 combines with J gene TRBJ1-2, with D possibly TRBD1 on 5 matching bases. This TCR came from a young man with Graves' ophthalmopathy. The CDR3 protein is CASSRKGAPYGYTF. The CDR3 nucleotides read TGTGCCAGCAGTCGAAAAGGGGCGCCCTATGGCTACACCTTC.